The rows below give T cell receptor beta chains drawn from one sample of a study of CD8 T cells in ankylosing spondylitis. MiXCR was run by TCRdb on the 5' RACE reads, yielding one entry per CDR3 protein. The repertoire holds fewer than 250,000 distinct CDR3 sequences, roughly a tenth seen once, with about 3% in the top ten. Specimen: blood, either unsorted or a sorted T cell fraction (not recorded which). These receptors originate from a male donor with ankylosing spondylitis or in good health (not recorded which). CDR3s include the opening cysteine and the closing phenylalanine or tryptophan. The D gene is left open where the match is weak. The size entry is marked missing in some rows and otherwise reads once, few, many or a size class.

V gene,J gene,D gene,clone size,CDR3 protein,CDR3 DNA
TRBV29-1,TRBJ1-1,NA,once,CSGRNIKSPFTKAFF,TGCAGCGGGAGGAACATAAAGTCCCCATTTACTAAAGCTTTCTTT
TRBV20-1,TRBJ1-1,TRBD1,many,CSARETQGATEAFF,TGCAGTGCTAGAGAAACACAGGGGGCCACTGAAGCTTTCTTT
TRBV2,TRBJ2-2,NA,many,CASSADGTGELFF,TGTGCCAGCAGCGCGGACGGCACCGGGGAGCTGTTTTTT
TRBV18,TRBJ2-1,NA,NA,CASSPLRGSANYYNEQFF,TGTGCCAGCTCACCCCTTAGGGGTAGCGCTAACTACTACAATGAGCAGTTCTTC
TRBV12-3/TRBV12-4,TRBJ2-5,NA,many,CASSFRGLRETQYF,TGTGCCAGCAGTTTCAGAGGGCTGCGAGAGACCCAGTACTTC
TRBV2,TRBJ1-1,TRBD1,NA,CASSEDRAYEAFF,TGTGCCAGCAGCGAGGACAGGGCCTATGAAGCTTTCTTT
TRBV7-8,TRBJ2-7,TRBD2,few,CASSFGPAGLADEQYF,TGTGCCAGCAGCTTTGGCCCGGCGGGGCTAGCGGACGAGCAGTACTTC
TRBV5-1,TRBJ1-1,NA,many,CASSLEQGRGTEAFF,TGCGCCAGCAGCTTGGAGCAGGGGAGAGGGACTGAAGCTTTCTTT
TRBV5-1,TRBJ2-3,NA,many,CASSLEQVTDTQYF,TGCGCCAGCAGCTTGGAACAGGTCACAGATACGCAGTATTTT
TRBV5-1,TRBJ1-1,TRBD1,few,CASGRQGVNTEAFF,TGCGCCAGCGGTCGACAGGGGGTGAACACTGAAGCTTTCTTT
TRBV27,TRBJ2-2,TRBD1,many,CASSFGTGVTGELFF,TGTGCCAGCAGTTTTGGGACAGGGGTTACCGGGGAGCTGTTTTTT
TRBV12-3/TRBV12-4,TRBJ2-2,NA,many,CASSTGGAANTGELFF,TGTGCCAGCAGTACCGGGGGTGCGGCGAACACCGGGGAGCTGTTTTTT
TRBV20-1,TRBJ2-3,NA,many,CSARAGVVGGGQKYTDTQYF,TGCAGTGCTAGAGCTGGGGTGGTAGGGGGGGGCCAAAAATACACAGATACGCAGTATTTT
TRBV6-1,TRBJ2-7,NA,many,CASSVSDSFEQYF,TGTGCCAGCAGTGTTTCGGACTCCTTCGAGCAGTACTTC
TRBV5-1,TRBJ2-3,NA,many,CASSFQGRGRTDTQYF,TGCGCCAGCAGCTTCCAAGGCCGGGGCAGGACAGATACGCAGTATTTT
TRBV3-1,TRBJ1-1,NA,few,CASRPGQSNTEAFF,TGTGCCAGCAGACCTGGACAGTCTAACACTGAAGCTTTCTTT
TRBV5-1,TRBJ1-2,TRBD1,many,CASSSTDRGSFYGYTF,TGCGCCAGCAGCTCGACTGACAGGGGATCCTTCTATGGCTACACCTTC
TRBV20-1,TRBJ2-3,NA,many,CSAKGTGTDTQYF,TGCAGTGCTAAGGGGACGGGCACAGATACGCAGTATTTT
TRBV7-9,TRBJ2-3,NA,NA,CASSRPDAQYF,TGTGCCAGCAGCCGTCCAGATGCGCAGTATTTT
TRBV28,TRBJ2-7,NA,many,CASSLVGFGEQYF,TGTGCCAGCAGTTTAGTAGGGTTCGGGGAGCAGTACTTC
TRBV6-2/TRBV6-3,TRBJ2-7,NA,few,CASSYPSQGSEQYF,TGTGCCAGCAGTTACCCCTCACAGGGTAGCGAGCAGTACTTC
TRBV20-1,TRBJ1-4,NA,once,CSAVGHPDEKLFF,TGCAGTGCTGTGGGACACCCAGATGAAAAACTGTTTTTT
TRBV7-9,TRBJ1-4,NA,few,CASSPGLVKELFF,TGTGCCAGCAGCCCAGGGCTTGTGAAAGAACTGTTTTTT
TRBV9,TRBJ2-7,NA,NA,CASSRSGNAYAQYF,TGTGCCAGCAGCCGATCAGGGAATGCCTACGCGCAGTACTTC
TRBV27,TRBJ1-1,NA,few,CASSPLGAIAEAFF,TGTGCCAGCAGTCCCCTCGGGGCAATCGCTGAAGCTTTCTTT
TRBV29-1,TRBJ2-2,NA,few,CSVDRNTGELFF,TGCAGCGTCGACAGGAACACCGGGGAGCTGTTTTTT
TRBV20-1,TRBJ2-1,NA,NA,CSARGVGEQFF,TGCAGTGCCCGTGGGGTCGGTGAGCAGTTCTTC
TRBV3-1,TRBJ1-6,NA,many,CASGQGIISPLHF,TGTGCCAGCGGTCAGGGCATAATCTCACCCCTCCACTTT
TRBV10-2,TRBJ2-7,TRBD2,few,CASSEASGGKTYEQYF,TGCGCCAGCAGTGAAGCTAGCGGGGGCAAAACCTACGAGCAGTACTTC
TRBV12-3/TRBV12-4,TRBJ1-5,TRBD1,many,CASSLVQGARYSNQPQHF,TGTGCCAGCAGTTTAGTCCAGGGGGCTAGGTATAGCAATCAGCCCCAGCATTTT
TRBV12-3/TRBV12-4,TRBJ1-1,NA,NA,CASRGAGDHTEAFF,TGTGCCAGCCGTGGGGCAGGGGATCACACTGAAGCTTTCTTT
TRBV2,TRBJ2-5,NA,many,CASSEAGIRRETQYF,TGTGCCAGCAGTGAAGCAGGGATTAGGCGAGAGACCCAGTACTTC
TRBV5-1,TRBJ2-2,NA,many,CASHFAGENTGELFF,TGCGCCAGCCACTTCGCAGGGGAGAACACCGGGGAGCTGTTTTTT
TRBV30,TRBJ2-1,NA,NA,CAWSVDRTGEQFF,TGTGCCTGGAGTGTAGACCGCACCGGAGAGCAGTTCTTC
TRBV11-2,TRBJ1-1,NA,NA,CASSSSSVTEAFF,TGTGCCAGCAGCTCCTCGAGCGTAACTGAAGCTTTCTTT
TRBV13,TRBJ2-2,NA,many,CASSPGTLRGTGELFF,TGTGCCAGCAGTCCCGGGACCTTGAGGGGGACCGGGGAGCTGTTTTTT
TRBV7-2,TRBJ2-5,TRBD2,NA,CASSPNSGLDLQETQYF,TGTGCCAGCAGCCCCAACTCTGGACTAGACCTCCAAGAGACCCAGTACTTC